The T cell receptor (beta chain) under discussion was sequenced for a study of identical twins. TCRdb reprocessed the 5' RACE reads via MiXCR and lists one record per CDR3 protein. The sample comprises around 280,000 distinct CDR3 sequences, more than 6.5% of which are singletons, and around 2.1% rests with the top ten. V was trimmed by 5 bases and J by 4 bases, leaving 15 bases between them. CDR3 size: 16 residues. Germline V lookup: CDR1 MDHEN, CDR2 SYDVKM. This clonotype was observed at least ten times. Separately, the same data were catalogued under a study of yellow fever vaccine responses in identical twins.

The chain combines TRBV28 with TRBJ2-6; D is unclear. Sequences were obtained from memory (CD45RO+) T cells sorted from blood. This receptor was obtained from a woman between 18 and 29 years old in good health. The DNA for the CDR3 is TGTGCCAGCAGTAGAGACCATGGGCTGGGGGCCAACGTCCTGACTTTC. Encoded protein: CASSRDHGLGANVLTF. Variable domain in full (rest from reference TRBV28 and TRBJ2-6): DVKVTQSSRYLVKRTGEKVFLECVQDMDHENMFWYRQDPGLGLRLIYFSYDVKMKEKGDIPEGYSVSREKKERFSLILESASTNQTSMYLCASSRDHGLGANVLTFGAGSRLTVL.